This T cell receptor beta chain comes out of a study of T cell responses to AZD1222 COVID-19 vaccine. Remarks on this clone: Its antigen is as yet unknown.

Study results and limitations: Targets within unmutated variant regions were reportedly found for nearly half of spike-specific TCRs. Seropositivity was recorded at baseline in only 6 or 7 AZD1222 recipients. Spike-specific TCR breadth rose after two AZD1222 doses, and depth rose as well.

The V and J ends lost 5 bases and 0 bases respectively, with 8 bases between them. The CDR3 covers 13 residues. The germline gives CDR1 LGHDT, CDR2 YNNKEL (reference sequence). Sequencing was performed with immunoSEQ multiplex PCR; in TCRdb, only in-frame clones are kept and a portion is missing. The top ten hold around 26% of the sample, which has about 180,000 clones, more than 70% seen once. This specimen consisted of peripheral blood, obtained 28 days after the second AZD1222 dose. The clonotype comes from an adult who received the AZD1222 COVID-19 vaccine. The gene calls are TRBV3-1 (or the pseudogene TRBV3-2) and TRBJ2-7; no firm D call. In DNA form, the CDR3 reads TGTGCCAGCAGCTCGGCCCTCTCCTACGAGCAGTACTTC. It encodes CASSSALSYEQYF.